Listed here are 21 T cell receptor beta chains from one sample, sequenced in a study of cytomegalovirus exposure and HLA in healthy donors. The PCR employed 60 Vbeta primers together with 13 Jbeta primers. Clones were sequenced by immunoSEQ multiplex PCR, and TCRdb holds only the in-frame ones, with some missing. This sample has some 170,000 clones, with approximately 82% found just once. Sequencing was performed on PBMCs. The receptor set was obtained from a woman aged 30 to 39 in good health and CMV-seronegative.

Regarding this clone: A junction end diverges from the germline sequence, so it may reflect a read error. V gene TRBV28 combines with J gene TRBJ1-5; TRBD1 might be the D (6 bases). The CDR3 loop spans 14 amino acids. Germline CDR1 MDHEN, CDR2 SYDVKM. The CDR3 spells CASRITGTNQPQHF. As DNA, the CDR3 is TGTGCCAGCAGGATCACAGGGACAAATCAACCCCAGCATTTT.

This clone has just one count. The chain employs TRBV23-1 and TRBJ1-1; D gene uncertain. TRBV23-1 is flagged as an ORF with uncertain function. V lost 2 bases and J 0 bases, leaving 7 bases between the germline ends. This CDR3 contains 14 residues. In DNA, the CDR3 is TGCGCCAGCAGTCAAGAACAGCTGAACACTGAAGCTTTCTTT. As protein: CASSQEQLNTEAFF.

Only one count was recorded for this clone. V gene TRBV29-1 combines with J gene TRBJ2-1; 8 positions match TRBD1. Germline V CDR1 and CDR2: SQVTM, ANQGSEA. The CDR3 sequence is 14 residues long. The trim removed 3 bases at V and 3 bases at J, leaving 4 bases unmatched. The CDR3 DNA follows: TGCAGCGTTGATCTGGGACAGGACTACAATGAGCAGTTCTTC. Translating gives CSVDLGQDYNEQFF.

The rearrangement uses TRBV4-1 and TRBJ2-1; the match to TRBD2 covers 14 bases. From germline, CDR1 is MGHRA and CDR2 YSYEKL. This CDR3 region has 18 residues. The junction had 13 bases not matched to a gene; V was cut back by 0 bases and J by 12 bases. CDR3 coding DNA: TGCGCCAGCAGCCAAGAAGGGACTAGCGGGGGAAGGTACCGGCCGCAGTTCTTC. As protein: CASSQEGTSGGRYRPQFF.

The V call is TRBV11-2, the J call TRBJ2-3; no clear D gene. The CDR3 contains 17 residues. V shed 2 bases and J shed 0 bases, with 15 bases lying between them. Germline V gene data show CDR1 as SGHAT and CDR2 as FQNNGV. CDR3 sequence reads: CASSLKLQRWSTDTQYF. CDR3 in DNA: TGTGCCAGCAGCTTAAAGCTTCAGCGATGGAGCACAGATACGCAGTATTTT.

The V call is TRBV5-4, the J call TRBJ2-6; TRBD1 aligns across 8 bases. The CDR3 covers 17 residues. Trimming at V came to 6 bases and at J to 1 base, leaving 9 bases not matched to a gene. Germline V gene lookup returns CDR1 SGHNT and CDR2 YYREEE (reference sequence). Written as DNA, the CDR3 is TGTGCCAGCACCCCGGGGCAGGGGGCGTCTGGGGCCAACGTCCTGACTTTC. This codes for CASTPGQGASGANVLTF.

The chain uses TRBV14 and TRBJ2-7; no definite D call. Between the trimmed V and J ends, which lost 0 bases and 4 bases, there was a span of 13 bases. The CDR3 has 15 residues. Germline CDR1 and CDR2: SGHDN and FVKESK. CDR3 coding DNA: TGTGCCAGCAGCCAAGATCGAGAAAAAGAATACGAGCAGTACTTC. It translates to CASSQDREKEYEQYF.

The chain recombines TRBV6-1 with TRBJ2-1; D may be TRBD2 (5 bases). Per the germline V gene, CDR1 is MNHNS and CDR2 is SASEGT. The CDR3 extends over 15 amino acids. V lost 1 base to trimming and J lost 0 bases, with 7 bases between them. In nucleotides, the CDR3 is TGTGCCAGCAGTGAAGTGGGGAGCTCCTACAATGAGCAGTTCTTC. This sequence encodes CASSEVGSSYNEQFF.

The CDR3 sequence is CASSGQGTSGQETQYF. Written as DNA, the CDR3 is TGTGCCAGCTCGGGTCAAGGGACTAGCGGACAAGAGACCCAGTACTTC. This chain connects TRBV18 to TRBJ2-5; 11 bases agree with TRBD2. Germline V CDR1 and CDR2: KGHSH, LQKENI. The CDR3 has 16 residues. J was trimmed by 2 bases and V by 6 bases; bases with no gene match: 8.

The count of this clone is one. The chain has TRBV27 and TRBJ2-3, with TRBD1 identical over 12 bases. The CDR3 runs to 16 residues. With 4 bases clipped from V and 3 bases from J, the junction kept 5 bases outside the gene matches. The V gene's germline CDR1 is MNHEY and CDR2 SMNVEV (reference sequence). CDR3 amino acids: CASSYGTGGWTDTQYF. CDR3 coding DNA: TGTGCCAGCAGTTACGGGACAGGGGGCTGGACAGATACGCAGTATTTT.

Notes on this clone: Mismatch with germline at one junction end may stem from a read error. This chain connects TRBV18 to TRBJ2-1; D uncertain. CDR3 length: 14 amino acids. Germline CDR1 and CDR2: KGHSH and LQKENI. CDR3 DNA: TGTGCCAGCTCACCAATAAATGCAGACAACGAGCAGTTCTTC. Amino acids: CASSPINADNEQFF.

This chain joins TRBV7-8 and TRBJ2-5; 7 bases map to TRBD2. V gave up 5 bases and J gave up 4 bases; unmatched junction bases: 7. The CDR3 is 14 amino acids. Germline CDR1 and CDR2: SGHVS and FQNEAQ. CDR3 loop: CASSAKAGIETQYF. In DNA form, the CDR3 reads TGTGCCAGCAGCGCTAAAGCGGGGATAGAGACCCAGTACTTC.

The chain recombines TRBV30 with TRBJ2-4; TRBD2 agrees at 11 bases. From germline, CDR1 is GTSNPN and CDR2 SVGIG (reference sequence). The V segment lost 8 bases and the J segment 8 bases; nucleotides outside the gene matches: 8. The CDR3 is 13 residues long. As DNA, the CDR3 is TGTGCCGGAACGACTAGCGGGACCGACATTCAGTACTTC. Its protein is CAGTTSGTDIQYF.

This clone was seen only once. This rearrangement joins TRBV5-1 to TRBJ2-3; 9 bases agree with TRBD2. Trimming cost V 0 bases and J 2 bases; bases outside gene matches: 4. Germline V gene sequence: CDR1 SGHRS, CDR2 YFSETQ. The CDR3 covers 16 residues. The CDR3 DNA reads as TGCGCCAGCAGCTTGGTACTAGCGGGCAACACAGATACGCAGTATTTT. This translates into CASSLVLAGNTDTQYF.

CDR3 nucleotide sequence: TGTGCCAGCAGCCTTACCGACAGCACCCTCCACTTT. Protein product: CASSLTDSTLHF. V is TRBV5-4 and J is TRBJ1-6, with D possibly being TRBD1 (5 bases). The CDR3 loop spans 12 amino acids. Trimming removed 4 bases at V and 14 bases at J, with 13 bases between. Germline loops: CDR1 SGHNT, CDR2 YYREEE (reference sequence).

The chain recombines TRBV7-6 with TRBJ2-7; TRBD1 agrees at 7 bases. Per the germline V gene, CDR1 is SGHVS and CDR2 is FNYEAQ. J gave up 2 bases and V 5 bases, and 6 bases lay outside the gene matches. The length of the CDR3 is 14 residues. The CDR3 region has the DNA TGTGCCAGCAGCCCCTCAGGGGGAACCTACGAGCAGTACTTC. Protein sequence: CASSPSGGTYEQYF.

This clone was seen just once. The chain joins TRBV4-2 to TRBJ2-7; no definite D call. Germline values: CDR1 LGHNA, CDR2 YNFKEQ. The V end lost 3 bases, the J end lost 3 bases, and 12 bases lay between the germline ends. CDR3 length: 14 amino acids. In DNA, the CDR3 is TGTGCCAGCAGCCACCCCGATTTGAGCTACGAGCAGTACTTC. Residues: CASSHPDLSYEQYF.

Concerning this clone itself: One end of the junction fails to match germline, which may point to a read error. V gene TRBV6-1 combines with J gene TRBJ2-7, with TRBD2 matching 7 bases. CDR3 length: 13 residues. Germline V CDR1 and CDR2: MNHNS, SASEGT. CDR3 DNA sequence: TGTGCCAGCAGTGAATCTCTACGGCAGGGAGGGTCCTTC. Encoded protein: CASSESLRQGGSF.

This clone has just one count. The junction and the germline gene differ at one end; a read error may be behind it. This chain uses TRBV7-7 with TRBJ2-1, with 10 bases lining up with TRBD1. Per germline, CDR1 SSHAT and CDR2 FNYEAQ (reference sequence). CDR3 length: 17 residues. This CDR3 reads CASSLGGGTGAYNEQFF. The CDR3 region has the DNA TGTGCTAGCAGCTTAGGCGGTGGGACAGGGGCGTACAATGAGCAGTTCTTC.

This clone was observed a few times. This chain joins TRBV4-1 and TRBJ2-5; 7 bases are shared with TRBD2. The DNA end is more similar to TRBJ2-7, so the J call may be wrong. In germline, CDR1 is MGHRA, CDR2 YSYEKL. This CDR3 contains 16 residues. In DNA form, the CDR3 reads TGCGCCAGCAGCCAAGAGTCGCGGGGGATTCCCTACGAGCAGTACTTC. Translated: CASSQESRGIPYEQYF.

The rearrangement joins TRBV28 to TRBJ2-3; TRBD1 agrees at 9 bases. V shed 5 bases and J 6 bases; nucleotides not matched to a gene: 9. The germline gives CDR1 MDHEN, CDR2 SYDVKM. This CDR3 is built from 15 residues. CDR3 residues: CASSAGTGNWDTQYF. For the CDR3, the DNA is TGTGCCAGCAGTGCCGGGACAGGGAATTGGGATACGCAGTATTTT.